The following is a T cell receptor (beta chain) sequence with its context. There is no known antigen for this receptor. Within one base of it there is no much larger clone, and no base qualities were kept. Libraries were prepared through the immunoSEQ multiplex PCR assay. What TCRdb holds here is the immuneACCESS table cut down to in-frame rearrangements. Part of the clones is not present; checked against another copy, under half of the missing clones reflect an unresolved V gene, and the others are unexplained. The sample has under 95,000 clones on record, about 79% of them singletons. 22% of the sample belongs to the ten largest clones. The data were obtained in a study of radiotherapy plus CTLA-4 blockade in lung cancer (dated by TCRdb to the late 2010s). About the investigation overall: Objective responses were observed in 15% to 20% of enrolled patients, and disease control was achieved in approximately 32%. Study-level results and caveats: After treatment with radiotherapy and ipilimumab, TCR clones that originated in tumors expanded in peripheral blood. Early dynamic changes in blood T cell clones, together with increased serum interferon-beta after radiation, were reported as the strongest predictors of response.

The study tested focal radiation therapy combined with CTLA-4 blockade (ipilimumab) in patients with chemo-refractory metastatic non-small-cell lung cancer. Trimmed from V: 4 bases; trimmed from J: 3 bases; junction bases lacking a gene match: 11. From its cysteine to its phenylalanine, the CDR3 spans 17 amino acids. The read is trimmed to its CDR3 DNA, 51 bases read in frame from base 1. CDR1 and CDR2, per the germline V gene, are SGHRS and YFSETQ. This clonotype was obtained from a human donor with non-small cell lung cancer whose response to radiotherapy plus ipilimumab could not be evaluated. Some clones in this sample may be carry-over from other donors' samples. This specimen consisted of peripheral blood, obtained from a patient treated with radiotherapy plus ipilimumab. The chain couples TRBV5-1 to TRBJ2-7; 12 central bases correspond to TRBD2. Here is the DNA: TGCGCCAGCAGCCTGGGTGGGCTAGCGGGGGGGCACTACGAGCAGTACTTC. It codes for CASSLGGLAGGHYEQYF.